This T cell receptor (beta chain) was retrieved from a study of T cell responses to AZD1222 COVID-19 vaccine. Findings and limits, study-wide: Spike-spanning, vaccine-associated CD4 TCRs were dominant at 160-218 and 743-854. Compared with day 0, the breadth and depth of the Spike-specific TCR repertoire rose significantly after two doses of AZD1222. Donors were chiefly white British, with a greater number of females, and clonal diversity was perhaps underestimated. In all cases, repertoires were sampled only after the peak T cell response.

In regard to this clone: What it binds is unknown.

TCRdb keeps only in-frame clones here, not all; method: immunoSEQ multiplex PCR. The sample has 130,000 or so clones, about 90% seen once. The germline V gene has CDR1 SGHTA and CDR2 FQGNSA. The CDR3 is made up of 17 amino acids. With 5 bases clipped from V and 2 bases from J, the junction kept 11 bases outside the gene matches. The origin of this receptor is an adult who received the MenACWY meningococcal vaccine as a control. The chain recombines TRBV7-2 with TRBJ1-5; 8 nucleotides align to TRBD1. Here the sequenced sample was peripheral blood, taken 28 days after the second dose of the MenACWY control vaccine. DNA for the CDR3: TGTGCCAGCAGCCCCGCAGGGGGCGCAGGGGGCAATCAGCCCCAGCATTTT. It yields the protein CASSPAGGAGGNQPQHF. Full variable domain (remainder filled in from reference TRBV7-2 and TRBJ1-5): GAGVSQSPSNKVTEKGKDVELRCDPISGHTALYWYRQSLGQGLEFLIYFQGNSAPDKSGLPSDRFSAERTGGSVSTLTIQRTQQEDSAVYLCASSPAGGAGGNQPQHFGDGTRLSIL.